This TCR beta chain was captured in a study of cytomegalovirus exposure and HLA in healthy donors. Study findings and constraints: In an earlier analysis, most TCR beta V segments were productive about 87% or about 30% of the time.

Comment on this clone: The antigen is undetermined.

This CDR3 contains 17 residues. Deletions cut 3 bases from V and 2 bases from J, with 19 bases between. From germline, CDR1 is PRHDT and CDR2 FYEKMQ (reference sequence). In the PCR, 60 Vbeta and 13 Jbeta primers were used. The protocol was immunoSEQ multiplex PCR, while the TCRdb copy is restricted to in-frame clones and leaves out a portion. This table has around 150,000 clones, 76% appearing once. Material for sequencing was PBMCs. This sequence originates from a male donor in good health and CMV-seronegative. The chain carries TRBV13 and TRBJ1-2, with a possible D match to TRBD1 (5 bases). The DNA of the CDR3 is TGTGCCAGCAGCTTGGGGCTTGTGCAGGCTATAAACTATGGCTACACCTTC. It translates to CASSLGLVQAINYGYTF.